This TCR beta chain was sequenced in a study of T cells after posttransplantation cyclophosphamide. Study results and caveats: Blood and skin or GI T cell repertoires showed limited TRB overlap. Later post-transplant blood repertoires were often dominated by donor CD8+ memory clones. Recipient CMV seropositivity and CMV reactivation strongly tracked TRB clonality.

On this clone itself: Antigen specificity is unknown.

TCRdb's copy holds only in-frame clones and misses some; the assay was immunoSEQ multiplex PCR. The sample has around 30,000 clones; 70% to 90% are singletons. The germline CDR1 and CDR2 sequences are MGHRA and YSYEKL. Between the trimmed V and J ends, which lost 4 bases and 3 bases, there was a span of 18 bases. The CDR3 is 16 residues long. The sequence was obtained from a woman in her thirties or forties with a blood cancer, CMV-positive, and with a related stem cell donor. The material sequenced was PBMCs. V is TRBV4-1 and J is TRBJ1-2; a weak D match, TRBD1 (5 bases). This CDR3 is CASSPESGWGDYGYTF. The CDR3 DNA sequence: TGCGCCAGCAGCCCCGAAAGTGGCTGGGGGGACTATGGCTACACCTTC.